This is a list of T cell receptor beta chains from one sample in a study of blood T cell repertoires in COVID-19. Sequencing used immunoSEQ multiplex PCR; TCRdb keeps in-frame clones, though not all of them. This repertoire shows 250,000 to 350,000 clones, 90% found once; its top ten account for approximately 2.5%. The sample comprised PBMCs or T cells enriched from blood (not recorded which). The receptors were sampled from a man in his sixties who had recovered from COVID-19. Each CDR3 is given with its conserved first and last residue. Each record gives: D gene, V gene, CDR3 protein. A D gene is named only where the DNA matches it firmly.

>.|TRBV12-3/TRBV12-4
CASSLVLGREQFF
>.|TRBV6-5
CASRPRQTDTQYF
>.|TRBV18
CASTPGLGEKLFF
>TRBD1|TRBV19
CASSTQGASPNEKLFF
>.|TRBV9
CASSVMLSSYEQYF
>.|TRBV11-2
CASSLVQGYEQYF
>TRBD1|TRBV30
CAWSRKTGQSPLHF
>.|TRBV28
CASSLSGNGENTEAFF
>TRBD2|TRBV5-1
CASRGILAEQETQYF
>.|TRBV19
CASSIDSSHSYEQYF
>.|TRBV3-1/TRBV3-2
CASSQGGQPQHF
>.|TRBV15
CATSRVGTGNNEQFF
>.|TRBV29-1
CSVYRENYEQYF
>TRBD2|TRBV5-1
CASSLELAGSYEQYF
>TRBD1|TRBV6-2/TRBV6-3
CASSYVRQGHYEQYF
>.|TRBV29-1
CSVELFQRTQETQYF
>TRBD1|TRBV2
CASTSDRNTDTQYF
>TRBD1|TRBV6-2/TRBV6-3
CASSLRTGYGYTF
>.|TRBV3-1/TRBV3-2
CASSQEFAGLGEQYF
>.|TRBV6-2/TRBV6-3
CASSYGSSGNTIYF
>.|TRBV29-1
CSVEGKGNSYEQYF
>TRBD1|TRBV6-6
CASKYSRQGRDTQYF
>TRBD1|TRBV15
CATRTDRVVPEAFF
>.|TRBV5-1
CASSLFGGGNNSPLHF
>.|TRBV15
CATSRRGGSGDNEQFF
>.|TRBV29-1
CSVEVVRLQGYTF
>.|TRBV27
CASSSSQAGTGELFF
>TRBD1|TRBV2
CASSVMQGADGYTF
>TRBD1|TRBV18
CASSPKRTGPGELFF
>.|TRBV10-3
CAISESTGSNGYTF
>.|TRBV11-2
CASSSDGEDEQFF